This T cell receptor beta chain was found in a study of cytomegalovirus exposure and HLA in healthy donors (dated by TCRdb to between 2016 and 2019). Study-level background: An earlier analysis of several hundred of the donors reported 276 Gb of sequence data and 117 million unique TCR beta sequences from some 180 million T cells. Of the approximately 400 genotyped donors, 81% were placed in the genetic ancestry cluster associated with self-reported Caucasian donors. A later genetic analysis took genome-wide SNP genotypes for about three fifths of the roughly 700 donors and used that subset as a discovery cohort. Across 398 genotyped donors of the cohort, an average of about 240,000 unique TCR beta nucleotide sequences per donor were sequenced, and roughly 20% of those sequences were non-productive. Along with the approximately 700-subject first cohort, a separate validation cohort of 120 different subjects was used. All discovery cohort repertoires had been generated using a single sequencing platform. Roughly 320 gigabases of sequencing data and around 90 million unique TCR sequences made up an early release that covered 500 to 650 HLA-typed donors. A few DR-DQ haplotypes were handled as single units for association and clustering because linkage in the cohort was strong. To study patterns of TCR occurrence, a later analysis re-analyzed previously published TCR beta repertoires from under 750 donors and added high-resolution HLA genotyping. An earlier analysis of about 620 of the donors applied high-throughput TCR beta sequencing to assess whether each TCR beta V gene segment acted as functional or pseudogenic. The later analysis used no new phenotypic data to find candidate immune exposures, relying instead on TCR beta sequences and their occurrence across donors. The study combined high-throughput TCR immunosequencing, statistical association of individual TCRs with disease status, and machine learning to predict cytomegalovirus infection status. Donor age, sex, ethnicity and CMV serostatus were compiled alongside the repertoire data. The study profiled the T cell repertoires of 550 to 700 subjects by immunosequencing and related them to cytomegalovirus serostatus. HLA typing included class I and class II loci at four-digit resolution. The number of donors typed differed by locus, with roughly 629-640 for A, B, C, DRB1 and DQB1, 522 for DQA1, 606 for DPA1, and over 400 for DPB1. The study aimed to test whether signatures of past pathogen exposure could be identified by cataloging public T cell receptors. Broad study findings and their caveats: A few of the identified cytomegalovirus-associated TCR beta chains were confirmed in vitro to be specific for cytomegalovirus antigens. The presence/absence analyses assumed that sequencing depth was roughly uniform across donors, and that assumption may not be true. In a later analysis, several top co-occurrence clusters were reported to appear linked to parvovirus B19, influenza, CMV and Epstein-Barr virus. Some IMGT-functional V segments, including TRBV6-2 and TRBV6-3, could not be told apart with the 87-base-pair reads, so those segments were excluded. Because HLA typing was unavailable for some donors at each locus, only the typed subset was used in association tests. According to a later analysis, TCR association rates differed among HLA loci, with DRB1 alleles showing the most associated TCRs and HLA-C alleles showing the fewest. A later genetic analysis reported fewer N-insertions in productive TCRs among donors in an Asian-associated ancestry cluster than the roughly 720-donor mean. According to the authors, the approach could potentially be generalized to other disease states and immunological phenotypes. According to a later analysis, most CMV-associated TCR beta chains appeared to be HLA-restricted, and the HLA associations seemed to be driven largely by CMV exposure. In a later genetic analysis, a missense DCLRE1C variant was associated with V-gene and J-gene trimming of TCR beta chains, and the association was replicated in an independent cohort. In an earlier analysis of 450 to 750 of the donors, most TCR beta V segments appeared in productive rearrangements about 87% or about 30% of the time, broadly matching IMGT annotations. The classifier was reported to diagnose cytomegalovirus status with high specificity and sensitivity in both the original cohort and the validation cohort. A group of highly shared sequence variants was considered likely to be a technical artifact of the sequencing pipeline. While some public TCRs were present in many individuals, most TCR sequences turned up only very rarely across donors. When HLA alleles, especially DR and DQ, strongly co-occurred, TCR associations were difficult to assign to individual alleles. Because counts were too low, seventeen rarely observed V segments, including chromosome 9 orphons, were left out of the earlier analysis of 587 of the donors. In this cohort, only TCR beta chains were sequenced, and detectable features were limited by the absence of alpha or paired-chain data. In a later analysis, HLA-associated TCR beta chains showed more clonal expansion and lower generation probabilities than non-associated chains that were equally common. Linkage disequilibrium might explain the correlated functional status among segregating V segments, but an unknown experimental factor could not be ruled out. The study gave a list of around 170 TCR beta chains associated with cytomegalovirus. At a false discovery rate of 0.05, a later analysis linked 16,951 TCR beta sequences to specific HLA alleles. A further reported finding was that TCR beta sequences accurately predicted the HLA-A and HLA-B alleles for most subjects in the first cohort. Immune exposure information for the cohort was limited to CMV serostatus.

V and J are truncated by 0 bases and 2 bases respectively, leaving an intervening sequence of 7 bases. CDR1 and CDR2, per the germline V gene, are KGHSH and LQKENI. The CDR3 sequence holds 14 residues, the cysteine and phenylalanine included. This entry keeps only the CDR3 DNA: 42 bases, framed from base 1. The receptor library was made with the immunoSEQ multiplex PCR assay. For the multiplex PCR, a mixture combining 60 forward primers for TCR Vbeta segments and 13 reverse primers for TCR Jbeta segments was used. A multiplex PCR assay on genomic DNA amplified the CDR3 region of rearranged TCR beta genes. The Illumina HiSeq System was used to sequence the amplified TCR beta libraries as 87-base-pair reads. Processing in the source paper ran as follows. In a later analysis, some 80 million unique TCR beta chains were counted across the approximately 640 repertoires, and roughly 11 million of these chains were shared by at least two donors. A nearest-neighbor algorithm error-corrected the raw reads and collapsed the reads into unique sequences, merging closely related sequences to remove PCR and sequencing errors. Alignment of CDR3 sequences to IMGT reference sequences was used to assign V, D and J gene segments. For a sequence to be retained, a match of at least six nucleotides to both a V gene segment and a J gene segment was required. Rearrangements were classified as productive when the CDR3 lacked stop codons and remained in frame with V and J, and all other rearrangements were classified as non-productive. CDR3 was defined by IMGT convention, running from the second conserved V-encoded cysteine to the conserved J-encoded phenylalanine. In an earlier analysis of roughly 610 of the donors, sequences lacking an unambiguous match to a single V gene segment were excluded. An earlier analysis of over 450 of the donors classified V segments as functional when productive rearrangements were above 56.7% and as segregating when the standard deviation between donors was above 5%. To diagnose cytomegalovirus status from the catalog of TCR beta chain sequences, a statistical classification framework was built. V and J gene assignment, in a later analysis, came from comparing TCR nucleotide sequences with IMGT/GENE-DB human TR gene sequences. The TCRdist pipeline was used in a later analysis to assign CDR3 sequences and most-parsimonious VDJ recombination scenarios. In a later analysis, each TCR beta chain was defined by its CDR3 amino acid sequence together with its V-gene family, and reads without a unique V-gene family were excluded. To address suspected cross-contamination and a sequencing artifact, a later analysis removed 592 highly shared, low-generation-probability nucleotide sequences. A later analysis calculated a clonal expansion index for each public chain from normalized within-repertoire ranks of inferred template counts. In a later analysis, generation probabilities were computed using a VDJ recombination model fitted to out-of-frame rearrangements, and the results were checked against IGoR. In a later analysis, TCR-TCR, TCR-HLA and TCR-CMV co-occurrence was scored with hypergeometric tests, and a repertoire-size bias correction was applied to TCR pairs. A later analysis estimated false discovery rates by permuting HLA or CMV assignments 20 times. In a later analysis, co-occurring TCRs were grouped using DBSCAN, and TCRdist sequence similarity was added for clustering within HLA-allele-positive subsets. For co-occurrence clustering, repertoires with fewer than 30,000 or more than 120,000 public chains were excluded, along with about five repertoires with anomalous nucleotide sharing. Imported from immuneACCESS, the table was reduced by TCRdb to in-frame sequences with V and J called. These copies leave out some clones; in studies compared against another copy, an unresolved V gene accounts for under half, and the cause of the remainder is not known. The DNA was the basis for D and trimming; V, J and clone size are from that table. Here the sample has some 45,000 clones; approximately 55% occur a single time. Roughly 12% of the sample is taken by the ten largest.

By how much of the sample it makes up, this clone is medium-sized (0.01 to 0.1%). Its specific antigen is unknown. Base qualities are not at hand, and no much larger clone is one base apart. In total, roughly 710 healthy bone marrow donors made up the cohort. Cohort members were all nominally healthy when sampled, although unrecorded immune exposures were likely present. CMV serostatus was positive for roughly 290 and negative for about 50% of the roughly 700 cohort members, and was not recorded for this donor. Each donor provided a peripheral blood sample, and peripheral blood mononuclear cells were used for TCR beta sequencing. Genomic DNA extraction from the blood cell samples was performed with the Qiagen DNeasy Blood Extraction Kit.

Specimen: PBMCs. This TCR derives from a human donor in good health. The V and J segments used are TRBV18 and TRBJ1-1; no confident D gene assignment can be made. The CDR3 reads CASSPPSVNTEAFF. In nucleotides, the sequence is TGTGCCAGCTCACCACCGTCGGTAAACACTGAAGCTTTCTTT.